These T cell receptor beta chains were read from a single sample in a study of cytomegalovirus exposure and HLA in healthy donors. Using immunoSEQ multiplex PCR, the repertoire was profiled, and TCRdb retains in-frame clones only, with some absent. Of approximately 140,000 clones listed, 61% were seen once; the top ten hold around 1.8%. Sequenced sample: PBMCs. The receptors come from a male donor in good health and CMV-seronegative. Both conserved end residues are part of each CDR3. The D gene is left open where the match is weak. Some rows have no size entry. The others give once, few or many, or a class for an expanded clone.

>-|TRBJ1-1|TRBV6-1|-
CASSEVGRGTEAFF
TGTGCCAGCAGTGAAGTTGGCAGGGGCACTGAAGCTTTCTTT
>few|TRBJ2-7|TRBV9|-
CASSPYGEGLYEQYF
TGTGCCAGCAGCCCCTACGGGGAAGGGTTATACGAGCAGTACTTC
>-|TRBJ1-2|TRBV30|TRBD1
CAWRPMTGVRSYYGYPF
TGTGCCTGGAGACCAATGACAGGGGTGCGTTCGTACTATGGCTACCCCTTC
>-|TRBJ2-3|TRBV9|TRBD1
CASSAGTGVIDTQYF
TGTGCCAGCAGTGCCGGGACAGGGGTAATAGATACGCAGTATTTT
>-|TRBJ2-7|TRBV5-8|-
CASSLDRAPYEQYF
TGTGCCAGCAGCTTGGACAGGGCCCCCTACGAGCAGTACTTC
>-|TRBJ1-6|TRBV18|TRBD1
CASSPIGPLGQGNSPLHF
TGTGCCAGCTCACCAATCGGGCCGCTGGGACAGGGTAATTCACCCCTCCACTTT
>-|TRBJ2-7|TRBV6-6|TRBD1
CASSPYRTGGYEQYF
TGTGCCAGCAGCCCTTACCGGACAGGGGGGTACGAGCAGTACTTC
>-|TRBJ2-7|TRBV10-3|TRBD2
CAISESPPSGGSSEQYF
TGTGCCATCAGTGAGTCTCCTCCCAGCGGGGGGTCGAGTGAGCAGTACTTC
>few|TRBJ1-2|TRBV11-2|-
CASSLGWGGRNGGYTF
TGTGCCAGCAGCTTAGGGTGGGGGGGGCGTAACGGTGGCTACACCTTC
>few|TRBJ2-3|TRBV5-1|-
CASSLILAADTQYF
TGCGCCAGCAGCTTGATACTAGCAGCAGATACGCAGTATTTT
>-|TRBJ1-6|TRBV5-1|-
CASSFDGYNSPLHF
TGCGCCAGCAGCTTTGACGGGTATAATTCACCCCTCCACTTT
>-|TRBJ2-5|TRBV27|TRBD2
CASSPHLGGDPQETQYF
TGTGCCAGCAGTCCCCACTTGGGGGGGGACCCCCAAGAGACCCAGTACTTC
>-|TRBJ1-4|TRBV6-1|TRBD1
CASSEGFWGQGGEKLFF
TGTGCCAGCAGTGAAGGGTTCTGGGGACAGGGAGGTGAAAAACTGTTTTTT
>-|TRBJ2-5|TRBV10-3|TRBD1
CAISEGTGVRGETQYF
TGTGCCATCAGTGAGGGGACAGGGGTCCGGGGAGAGACCCAGTACTTC
>few|TRBJ2-5|TRBV11-3|-
CASSLRRGRGDETQYF
TGTGCCAGCAGCTTACGGAGAGGTCGGGGTGACGAGACCCAGTACTTC
>-|TRBJ2-3|TRBV5-1|-
CASSLGAGYTDTQYF
TGCGCCAGCAGCTTGGGGGCAGGGTACACAGATACGCAGTATTTT
>-|TRBJ1-2|TRBV4-1|TRBD1
CASSQEGGTGQYGYTF
TGCGCCAGCAGCCAAGAGGGCGGGACAGGGCAGTATGGCTACACCTTC
>once|TRBJ2-2|TRBV9|-
CASSVATGYDTGELFF
TGTGCCAGCAGCGTAGCTACGGGATACGACACCGGGGAGCTGTTTTTT
>-|TRBJ1-2|TRBV19|-
CASVQGSASYGYTF
TGTGCCAGTGTCCAGGGGTCGGCTAGCTATGGCTACACCTTC
>few|TRBJ2-7|TRBV6-5|-
CASSYSHEQYF
TGTGCCAGCAGTTACAGCCACGAGCAGTACTTC
>-|TRBJ2-7|TRBV19|TRBD1
CASSPGGSYEQYF
TGTGCCTCTAGTCCAGGGGGCAGCTACGAGCAGTACTTC
>-|TRBJ1-2|TRBV5-6|TRBD1
CASSLVGTGGDGYTF
TGTGCCAGCAGCTTGGTAGGGACAGGGGGCGACGGCTACACCTTC
>-|TRBJ2-5|TRBV2|-
CASGQTQETQYF
TGTGCCAGCGGACAGACCCAAGAGACCCAGTACTTC
>-|TRBJ1-5|TRBV29-1|-
CSVATDLGDQPQHF
TGCAGCGTCGCGACCGACCTAGGCGATCAGCCCCAGCATTTT
>-|TRBJ1-2|TRBV6-1|TRBD1
CASITGQANYGYTF
TGTGCCAGCATTACAGGACAGGCGAACTATGGCTACACCTTC
>-|TRBJ1-1|TRBV5-6|TRBD1
CASSTGQDHTEAFF
TGTGCCAGCAGCACTGGACAGGATCACACTGAAGCTTTCTTT
>-|TRBJ1-4|TRBV10-3|TRBD1
CATHPGTGVEKLFF
TGTGCCACCCATCCGGGGACAGGGGTTGAAAAACTGTTTTTT
>-|TRBJ1-5|TRBV7-2|TRBD1
CASSLWTGDNQPQHF
TGTGCCAGCAGCCTTTGGACAGGGGACAATCAGCCCCAGCATTTT
>once|TRBJ1-2|TRBV5-1|-
CASSLGTAANYGYTF
TGCGCCAGCAGCTTGGGGACAGCAGCTAACTATGGCTACACCTTC
>-|TRBJ1-1|TRBV5-1|-
CASSLFSNTEAFF
TGCGCCAGCAGCTTATTCTCGAACACTGAAGCTTTCTTT
>-|TRBJ1-1|TRBV7-8|TRBD1
CASSPTGGGTEAFF
TGTGCCAGCAGCCCGACAGGGGGCGGCACTGAAGCTTTCTTT
>-|TRBJ2-5|TRBV7-2|-
CASSLNRQETQYF
TGTGCCAGCAGCTTAAACAGACAAGAGACCCAGTACTTC
>few|TRBJ1-6|TRBV7-6|TRBD1
CASSLDQGRGDSPLHF
TGTGCCAGCAGCTTAGACCAGGGCAGGGGGGATTCACCCCTCCACTTT
>-|TRBJ1-4|TRBV27|-
CASSSVFGKLFF
TGTGCCAGCAGCTCCGTTTTCGGAAAACTGTTTTTT
>-|TRBJ1-1|TRBV7-8|-
CASSLARVRPLIGAFF
TGTGCCAGCAGCTTAGCGAGGGTCAGGCCATTAATAGGTGCTTTCTTT
>-|TRBJ1-1|TRBV12-5|-
CASGLVQGQTAFF
TGTGCTAGTGGTTTGGTACAGGGTCAGACAGCTTTCTTT